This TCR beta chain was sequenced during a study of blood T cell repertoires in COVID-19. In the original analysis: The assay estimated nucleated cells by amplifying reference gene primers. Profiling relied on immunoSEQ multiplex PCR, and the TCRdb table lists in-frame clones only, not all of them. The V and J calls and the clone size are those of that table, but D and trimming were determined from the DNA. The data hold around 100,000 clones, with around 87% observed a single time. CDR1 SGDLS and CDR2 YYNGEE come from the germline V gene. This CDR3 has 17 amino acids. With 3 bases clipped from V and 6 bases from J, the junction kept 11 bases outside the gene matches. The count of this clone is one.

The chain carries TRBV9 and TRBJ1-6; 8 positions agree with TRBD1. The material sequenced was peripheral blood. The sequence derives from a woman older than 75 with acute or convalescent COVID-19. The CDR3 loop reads CASSGTGGAGPNSPLHF. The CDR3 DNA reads TGTGCCAGCAGCGGTACAGGGGGTGCGGGCCCTAATTCACCCCTCCACTTT. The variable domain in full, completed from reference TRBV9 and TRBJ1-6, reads DSGVTQTPKHLITATGQRVTLRCSPRSGDLSVYWYQQSLDQGLQFLIQYYNGEERAKGNILERFSAQQFPDLHSELNLSSLELGDSALYFCASSGTGGAGPNSPLHFGNGTRLTVT.